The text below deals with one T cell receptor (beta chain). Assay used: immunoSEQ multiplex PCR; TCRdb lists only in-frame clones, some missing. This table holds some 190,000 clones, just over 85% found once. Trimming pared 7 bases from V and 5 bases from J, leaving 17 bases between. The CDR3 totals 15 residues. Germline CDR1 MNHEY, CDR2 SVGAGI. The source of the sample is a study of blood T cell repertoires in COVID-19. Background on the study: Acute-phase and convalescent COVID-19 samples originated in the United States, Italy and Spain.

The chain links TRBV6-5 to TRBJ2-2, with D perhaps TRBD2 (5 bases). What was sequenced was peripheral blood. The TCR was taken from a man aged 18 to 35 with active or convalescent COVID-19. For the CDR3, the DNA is TGTGCCAGCAAAGTACTTCCGTCGGGAACCGGGGAGCTGTTTTTT. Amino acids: CASKVLPSGTGELFF.